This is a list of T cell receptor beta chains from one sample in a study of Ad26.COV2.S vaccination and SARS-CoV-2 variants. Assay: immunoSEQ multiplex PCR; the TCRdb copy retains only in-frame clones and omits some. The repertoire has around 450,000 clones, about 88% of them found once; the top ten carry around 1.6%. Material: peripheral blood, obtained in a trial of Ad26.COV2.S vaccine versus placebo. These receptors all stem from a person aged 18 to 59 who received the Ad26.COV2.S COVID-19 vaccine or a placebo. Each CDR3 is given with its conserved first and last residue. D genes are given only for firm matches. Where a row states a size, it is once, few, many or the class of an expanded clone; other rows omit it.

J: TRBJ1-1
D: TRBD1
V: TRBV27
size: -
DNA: TGTGCCAGCAGTTTCACACAGGGGCTGGGAGCTTTCTTT
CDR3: CASSFTQGLGAFF

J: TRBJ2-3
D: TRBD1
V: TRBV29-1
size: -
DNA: TGCAGCGGGTGGACAGGGCGAGACACAGATACGCAGTATTTT
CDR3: CSGWTGRDTDTQYF

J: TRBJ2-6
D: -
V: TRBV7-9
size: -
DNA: TGTGCCAGCAGCTCCTTAAGAAGACAGACTGGGGCCAACGTCCTGACTTTC
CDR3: CASSSLRRQTGANVLTF

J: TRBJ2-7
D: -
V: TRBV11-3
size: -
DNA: TGTGCCAGCAGCTTTGGTGGGGGCTACGAGCAGTACTTC
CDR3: CASSFGGGYEQYF

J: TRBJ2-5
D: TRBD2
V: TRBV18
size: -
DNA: TGTGCCAGCTCACGAGGGACTAGCGGATCCCAAGAGACCCAGTACTTC
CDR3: CASSRGTSGSQETQYF

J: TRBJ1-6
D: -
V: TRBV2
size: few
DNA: TGTGCCAGCATAAGCTCCTATAATTCACCCCTCCACTTT
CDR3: CASISSYNSPLHF

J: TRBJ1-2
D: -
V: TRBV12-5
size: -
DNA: TGTGCTAGTGGATCGGACAGAAGCTATGGCTACACCTTC
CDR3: CASGSDRSYGYTF

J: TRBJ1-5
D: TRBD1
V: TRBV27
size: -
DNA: TGTGCCAGCAACCCCGGGACAGGGGGCAATCAGCCCCAGCATTTT
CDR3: CASNPGTGGNQPQHF

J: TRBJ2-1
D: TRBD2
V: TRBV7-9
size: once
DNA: TGTGCCAGCAGCTTAGCAGTGGGACTAGCGGGGAATGAGCAGTTCTTC
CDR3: CASSLAVGLAGNEQFF

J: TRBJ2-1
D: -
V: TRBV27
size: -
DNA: TGTGCCAGCAATAAAGAACGTGACGGATACAATGAGCAGTTCTTC
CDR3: CASNKERDGYNEQFF

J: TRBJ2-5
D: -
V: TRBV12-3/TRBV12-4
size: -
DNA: TGTGCCAGCAGTTTAGTTACGGAGACCCAGTACTTC
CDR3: CASSLVTETQYF

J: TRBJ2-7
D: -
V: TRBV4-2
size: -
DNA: TGTGCCAGCAGCCAAGATGTGTCAGGTCTATCCTACGAGCAGTACTTC
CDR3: CASSQDVSGLSYEQYF

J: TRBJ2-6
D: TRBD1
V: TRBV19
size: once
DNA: TGTGCCAGTGAGGGACAGGGGACCTCTGGGGCCAACGTCCTGACTTTC
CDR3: CASEGQGTSGANVLTF

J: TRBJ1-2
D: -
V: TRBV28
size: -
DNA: TGTGCCAGCAGTTTTGTGGGGTCGGATGGCTACACCTTC
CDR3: CASSFVGSDGYTF

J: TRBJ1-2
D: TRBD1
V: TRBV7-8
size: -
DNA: TGTGCCAGCAGACAGGGGCAGGGCTATGGCTACACCTTC
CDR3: CASRQGQGYGYTF

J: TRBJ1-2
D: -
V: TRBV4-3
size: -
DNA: TGCGCCAGCAGCCAAGAGTGGGGCCGAGATGGCTACACCTTC
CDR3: CASSQEWGRDGYTF

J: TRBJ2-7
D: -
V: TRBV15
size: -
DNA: TGTGCCACCAGCACAAGGACCAACTCCTACGAGCAGTACTTC
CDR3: CATSTRTNSYEQYF

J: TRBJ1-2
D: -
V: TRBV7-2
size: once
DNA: TGTGCCAGCAGCTTAGACAGCGGGAACTATGGCTACACCTTC
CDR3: CASSLDSGNYGYTF

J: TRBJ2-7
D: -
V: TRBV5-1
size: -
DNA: TGCGCCAGCAGCATCGGACCACCCTACGAGCAGTACTTC
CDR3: CASSIGPPYEQYF

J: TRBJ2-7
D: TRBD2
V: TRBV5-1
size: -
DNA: TGCGCCAGCAGCTCGAGGGGACTAGGGGCCTACGAGCAGTACTTC
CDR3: CASSSRGLGAYEQYF

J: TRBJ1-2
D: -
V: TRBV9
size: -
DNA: TGTGCCAGCAGCGACAGAAGGGGAGACGCTAACTATGGCTACACCTTC
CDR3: CASSDRRGDANYGYTF

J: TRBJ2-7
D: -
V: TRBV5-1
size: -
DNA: TGCGCCAGCAGCTCAGAGCTGAGCTCCTACGAGCAGTACTTC
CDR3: CASSSELSSYEQYF

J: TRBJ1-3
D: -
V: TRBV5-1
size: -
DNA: TGCGCCAGCAGCTTTTTCCCAGGGCCCTCTGGAAACACCATATATTTT
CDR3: CASSFFPGPSGNTIYF